The T cell receptor beta chain under discussion was sequenced for a study of shared clonotypes between healthy human individuals. Study in general: Three plates each covered CD4 naive and memory; CD8 naive two, CD8 memory one.

Germline V gene data show CDR1 as SGHNT and CDR2 as YYREEE (reference sequence). Deletions cut 0 bases from V and 7 bases from J, with 13 bases between. The CDR3 covers 14 residues. Overall study findings and caveats: Against clonotypes common to all four donors, non-shared ones had lower generation probabilities.

Original processing notes: Filtering differed for immunoSEQ, which gave only junction sequences without quality scores. Profiled with immunoSEQ multiplex PCR; TCRdb holds only in-frame clones, not every one. V, J and clone size are those of that table, while D and trimming were read from the DNA. Here the sample spans around 1.4 million clones, just under 99% being singletons. Notes on this clone: The antigen is undetermined.

Material: naive CD4+ T cells sorted from blood. Subset in this sample: CD45RA+ positively selected. The TCR comes from a man aged 25 to 40 in good health. V is TRBV5-4 and J is TRBJ1-1; D not certain. CDR3 sequence reads: CASSLVAGSIEAFF. The CDR3 DNA is TGTGCCAGCAGCTTGGTCGCAGGCAGCATTGAAGCTTTCTTT.